This TCR beta chain was recovered during a study of molecular identifiers for immune sequencing clone quantification. This clonotype was observed at least ten times. Germline CDR1 is SGHVS and CDR2 is FQNEAQ. The V segment lost 5 bases and the J segment 2 bases; nucleotides outside the gene matches: 10. This CDR3 is built from 17 residues. TCRdb reanalysed the PCR reads using MiXCR and keeps one entry per CDR3 protein. Of fewer than 350,000 distinct CDR3 sequences in the sample, about 21% were seen once. The specimen was naive CD8+ T cells from blood, with Jurkat cell RNA spiked in. As to subset: FACS-sorted CD8+CD4-CCR7+CD45RA+ naive T cells. The chain links TRBV7-8 to TRBJ2-3, with 10 bases fitting TRBD2. The sequence derives from a human donor in good health. Some libraries in this study had Jurkat cell RNA spiked in. Written as DNA, the CDR3 is TGTGCCAGCAGCGTCCCGCTAGCGGGGGCTTCCACAGATACGCAGTATTTT. Its translation is CASSVPLAGASTDTQYF.